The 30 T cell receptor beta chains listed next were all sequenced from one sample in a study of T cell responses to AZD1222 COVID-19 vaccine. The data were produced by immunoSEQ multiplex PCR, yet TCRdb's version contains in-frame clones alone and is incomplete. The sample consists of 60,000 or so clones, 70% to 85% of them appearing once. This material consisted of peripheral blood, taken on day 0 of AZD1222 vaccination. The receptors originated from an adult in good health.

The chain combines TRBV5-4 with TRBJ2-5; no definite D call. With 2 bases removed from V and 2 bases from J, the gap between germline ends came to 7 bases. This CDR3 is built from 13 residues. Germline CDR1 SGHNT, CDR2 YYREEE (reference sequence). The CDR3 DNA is TGTGCCAGCAGCTTTCGCGGTCAAGAGACCCAGTACTTC. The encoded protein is CASSFRGQETQYF.

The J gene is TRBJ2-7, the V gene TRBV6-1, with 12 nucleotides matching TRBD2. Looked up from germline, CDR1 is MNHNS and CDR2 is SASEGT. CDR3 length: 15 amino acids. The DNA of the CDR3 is TGTGCCAGCATTGAACTAGCGGGAGGATTTCACGAGCAGTACGTC. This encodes CASIELAGGFHEQYV.

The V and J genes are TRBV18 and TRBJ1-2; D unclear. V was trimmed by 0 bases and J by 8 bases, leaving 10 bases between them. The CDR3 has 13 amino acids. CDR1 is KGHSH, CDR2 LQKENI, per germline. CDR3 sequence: CASSPPTAGGYTF. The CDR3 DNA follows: TGTGCCAGCTCACCACCGACTGCTGGAGGCTACACCTTC. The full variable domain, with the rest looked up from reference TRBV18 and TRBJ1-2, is NAGVMQNPRHLVRRRGQEARLRCSPMKGHSHVYWYRQLPEEGLKFMVYLQKENIIDESGMPKERFSAEFPKEGPSILRIQQVVRGDSAAYFCASSPPTAGGYTFGSGTRLTVV.

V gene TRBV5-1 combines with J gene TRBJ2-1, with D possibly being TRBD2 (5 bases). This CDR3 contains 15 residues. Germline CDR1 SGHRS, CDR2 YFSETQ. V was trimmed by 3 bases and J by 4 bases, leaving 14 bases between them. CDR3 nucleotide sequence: TGCGCCAGCAGCTCGGGTGACCGAGGGTACAATGAGCAGTTCTTC. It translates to CASSSGDRGYNEQFF.

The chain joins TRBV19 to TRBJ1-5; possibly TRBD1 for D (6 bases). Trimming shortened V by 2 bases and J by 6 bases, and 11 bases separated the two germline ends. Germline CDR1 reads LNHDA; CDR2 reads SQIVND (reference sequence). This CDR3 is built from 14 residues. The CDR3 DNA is TGTGCCAGTAGTATATGGGGGGCGCGTCAGCCCCAGCATTTT. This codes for CASSIWGARQPQHF.

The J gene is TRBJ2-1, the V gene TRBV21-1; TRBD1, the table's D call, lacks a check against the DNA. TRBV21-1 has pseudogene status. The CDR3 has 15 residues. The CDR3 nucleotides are TGTGCCAGCAGCAAGAAGGGGACAGACCTCAATGAGCAGTTCTTC. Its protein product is CASSKKGTDLNEQFF.

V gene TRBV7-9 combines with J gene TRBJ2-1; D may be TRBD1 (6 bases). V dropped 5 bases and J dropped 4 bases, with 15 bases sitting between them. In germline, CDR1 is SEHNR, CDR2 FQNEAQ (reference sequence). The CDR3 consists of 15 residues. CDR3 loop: CASSGGHRRYNEQFF. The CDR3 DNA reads TGTGCCAGCAGCGGGGGACACCGAAGGTACAATGAGCAGTTCTTC.

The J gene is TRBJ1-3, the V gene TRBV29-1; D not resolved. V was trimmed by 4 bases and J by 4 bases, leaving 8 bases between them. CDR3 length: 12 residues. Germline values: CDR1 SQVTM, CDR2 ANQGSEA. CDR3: CSVAGGGNTIYF. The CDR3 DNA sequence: TGCAGCGTTGCCGGAGGGGGAAACACCATATATTTT.

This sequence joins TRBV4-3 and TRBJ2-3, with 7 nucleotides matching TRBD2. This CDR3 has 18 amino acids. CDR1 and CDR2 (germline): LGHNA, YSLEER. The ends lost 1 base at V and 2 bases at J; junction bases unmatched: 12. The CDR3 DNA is TGCGCCAGCAGCCAAGGACCCCCCAGCGGGACCACCACAGATACGCAGTATTTT. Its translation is CASSQGPPSGTTTDTQYF.

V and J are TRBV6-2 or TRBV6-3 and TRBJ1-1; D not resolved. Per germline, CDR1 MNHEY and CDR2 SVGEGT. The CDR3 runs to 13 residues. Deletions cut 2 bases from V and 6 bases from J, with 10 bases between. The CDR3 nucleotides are TGTGCCAGCAGTTACGACGGCAAGCCTGAAGCTTTCTTT. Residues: CASSYDGKPEAFF.

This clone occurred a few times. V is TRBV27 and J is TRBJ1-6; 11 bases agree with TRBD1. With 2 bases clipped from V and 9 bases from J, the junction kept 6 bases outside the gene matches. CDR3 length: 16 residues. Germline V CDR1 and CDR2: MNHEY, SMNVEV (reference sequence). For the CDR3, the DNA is TGTGCCAGCAGTTTACGCACCGGGACAGGGGGTTCACCCCTCCACTTT. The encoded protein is CASSLRTGTGGSPLHF.

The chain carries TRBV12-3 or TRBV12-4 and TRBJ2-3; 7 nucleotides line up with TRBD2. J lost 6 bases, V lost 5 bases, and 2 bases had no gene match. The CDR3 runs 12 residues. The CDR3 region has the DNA TGTGCCAGCAGTCCCGGGAGGGATACGCAGTATTTT. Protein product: CASSPGRDTQYF.

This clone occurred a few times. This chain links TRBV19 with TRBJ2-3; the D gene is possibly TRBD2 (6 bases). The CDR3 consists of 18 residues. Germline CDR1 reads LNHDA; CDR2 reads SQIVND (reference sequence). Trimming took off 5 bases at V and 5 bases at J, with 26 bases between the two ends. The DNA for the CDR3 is TGTGCCAGTAGTCCTCGACCAGGGCGGGGCCTACGTCGAGATACGCAGTATTTT. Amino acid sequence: CASSPRPGRGLRRDTQYF. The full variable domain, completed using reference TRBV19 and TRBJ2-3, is DGGITQSPKYLFRKEGQNVTLSCEQNLNHDAMYWYRQDPGQGLRLIYYSQIVNDFQKGDIAEGYSVSREKKESFPLTVTSAQKNPTAFYLCASSPRPGRGLRRDTQYFGPGTRLTVL.

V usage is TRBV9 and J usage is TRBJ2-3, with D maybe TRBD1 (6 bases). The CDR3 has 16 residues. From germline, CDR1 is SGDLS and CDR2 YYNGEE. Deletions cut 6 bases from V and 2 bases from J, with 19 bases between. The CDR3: CASTRRIGGTTDTQYF. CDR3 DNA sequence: TGTGCCAGCACCCGTAGAATAGGGGGAACCACAGATACGCAGTATTTT.

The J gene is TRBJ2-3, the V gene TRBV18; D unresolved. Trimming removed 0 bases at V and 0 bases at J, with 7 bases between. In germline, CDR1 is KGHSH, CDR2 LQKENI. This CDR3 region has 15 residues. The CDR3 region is CASSPPSISTDTQYF. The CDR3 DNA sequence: TGTGCCAGCTCACCACCCAGCATCAGCACAGATACGCAGTATTTT.

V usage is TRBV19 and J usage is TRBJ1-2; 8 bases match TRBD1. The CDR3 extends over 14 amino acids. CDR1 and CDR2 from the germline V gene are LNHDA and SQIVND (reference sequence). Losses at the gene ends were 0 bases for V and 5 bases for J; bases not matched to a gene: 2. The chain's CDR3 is CASSIDRGPYGYTF. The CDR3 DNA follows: TGTGCCAGTAGTATAGACAGGGGGCCTTATGGCTACACCTTC.

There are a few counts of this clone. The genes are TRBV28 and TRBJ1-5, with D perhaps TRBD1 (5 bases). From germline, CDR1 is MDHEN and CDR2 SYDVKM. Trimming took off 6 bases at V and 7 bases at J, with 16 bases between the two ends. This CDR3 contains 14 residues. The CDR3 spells CASSQPPGPQPQHF. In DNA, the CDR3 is TGTGCCAGCAGCCAACCCCCGGGACCCCAGCCCCAGCATTTT.

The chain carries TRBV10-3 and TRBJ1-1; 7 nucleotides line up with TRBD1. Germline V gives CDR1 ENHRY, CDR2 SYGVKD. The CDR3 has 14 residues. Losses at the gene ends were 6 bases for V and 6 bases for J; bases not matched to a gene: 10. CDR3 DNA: TGTGCCATCAGCCCCGAGACAGGGAATCCTGAAGCTTTCTTT. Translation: CAISPETGNPEAFF.

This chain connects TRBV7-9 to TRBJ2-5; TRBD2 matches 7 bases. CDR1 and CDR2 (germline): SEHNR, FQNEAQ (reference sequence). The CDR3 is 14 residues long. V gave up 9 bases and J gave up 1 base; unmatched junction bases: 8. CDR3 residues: CASGNAGAQETQYF. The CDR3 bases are TGTGCCAGTGGAAACGCGGGAGCCCAAGAGACCCAGTACTTC.

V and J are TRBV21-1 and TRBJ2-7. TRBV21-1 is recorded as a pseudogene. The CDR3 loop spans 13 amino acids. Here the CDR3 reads CASSNMDRSEQYF. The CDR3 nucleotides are TGTGCCAGCAGCAATATGGACCGTTCCGAGCAGTACTTC.

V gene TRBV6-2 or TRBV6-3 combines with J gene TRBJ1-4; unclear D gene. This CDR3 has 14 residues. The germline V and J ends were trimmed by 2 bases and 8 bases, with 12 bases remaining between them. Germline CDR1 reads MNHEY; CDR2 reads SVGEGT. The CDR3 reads CASSYVADGEKLFF. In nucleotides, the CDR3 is TGTGCCAGCAGTTACGTGGCAGATGGGGAAAAACTGTTTTTT.

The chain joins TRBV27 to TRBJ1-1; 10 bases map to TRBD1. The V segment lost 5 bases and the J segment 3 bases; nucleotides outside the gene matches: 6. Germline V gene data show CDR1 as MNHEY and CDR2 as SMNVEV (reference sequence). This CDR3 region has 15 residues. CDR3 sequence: CASSPSDRGYTEAFF. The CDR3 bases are TGTGCCAGCAGTCCCTCGGACAGGGGGTACACTGAAGCTTTCTTT.

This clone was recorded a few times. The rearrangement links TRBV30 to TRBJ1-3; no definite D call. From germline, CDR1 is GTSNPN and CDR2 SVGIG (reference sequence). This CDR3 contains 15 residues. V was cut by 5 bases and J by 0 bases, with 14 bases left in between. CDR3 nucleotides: TGTGCCTGGTTGACTGGAGCGGGCTCTGGAAACACCATATATTTT. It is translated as CAWLTGAGSGNTIYF.

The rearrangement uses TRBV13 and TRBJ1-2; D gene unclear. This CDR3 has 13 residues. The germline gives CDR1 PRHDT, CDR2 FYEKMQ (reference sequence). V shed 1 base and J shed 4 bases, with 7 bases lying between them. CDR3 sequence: CASSLVGFYGYTF. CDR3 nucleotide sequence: TGTGCCAGCAGCTTAGTAGGATTCTATGGCTACACCTTC.

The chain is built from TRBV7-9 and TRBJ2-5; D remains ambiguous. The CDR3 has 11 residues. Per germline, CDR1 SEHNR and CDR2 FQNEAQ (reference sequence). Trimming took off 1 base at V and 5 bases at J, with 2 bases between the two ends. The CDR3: CASSLDETQYF. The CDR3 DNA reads TGTGCCAGCAGCTTAGATGAGACCCAGTACTTC. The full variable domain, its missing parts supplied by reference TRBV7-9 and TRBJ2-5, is DTGVSQNPRHKITKRGQNVTFRCDPISEHNRLYWYRQTLGQGPEFLTYFQNEAQLEKSRLLSDRFSAERPKGSFSTLEIQRTEQGDSAMYLCASSLDETQYFGPGTRLLVL.

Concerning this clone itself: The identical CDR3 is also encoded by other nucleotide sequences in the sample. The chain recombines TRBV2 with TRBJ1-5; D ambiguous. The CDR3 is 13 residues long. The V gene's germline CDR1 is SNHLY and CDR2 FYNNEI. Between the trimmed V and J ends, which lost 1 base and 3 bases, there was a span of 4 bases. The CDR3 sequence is CASSEGPNQPQHF. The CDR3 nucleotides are TGTGCCAGCAGTGAAGGGCCCAATCAGCCCCAGCATTTT.

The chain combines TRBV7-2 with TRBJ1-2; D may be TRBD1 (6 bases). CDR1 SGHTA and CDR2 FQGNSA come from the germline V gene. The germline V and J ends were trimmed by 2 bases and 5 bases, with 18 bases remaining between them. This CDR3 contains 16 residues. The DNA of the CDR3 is TGTGCCAGCAGCTTAAACTCAGGGGACCTTGCTTATGGCTACACCTTC. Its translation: CASSLNSGDLAYGYTF.

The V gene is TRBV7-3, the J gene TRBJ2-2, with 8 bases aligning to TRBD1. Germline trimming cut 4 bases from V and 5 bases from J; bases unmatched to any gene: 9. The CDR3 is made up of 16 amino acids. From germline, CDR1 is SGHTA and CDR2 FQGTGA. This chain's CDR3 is CASSSRGQAGTGELFF. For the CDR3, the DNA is TGTGCCAGCAGCTCCCGGGGACAGGCTGGGACCGGGGAGCTGTTTTTT.

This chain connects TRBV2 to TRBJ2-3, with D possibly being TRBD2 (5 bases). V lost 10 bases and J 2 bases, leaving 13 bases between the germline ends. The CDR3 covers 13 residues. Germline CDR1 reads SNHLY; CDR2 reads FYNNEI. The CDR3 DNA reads TGTGCCACCCAACCGGGATTCACAGATACGCAGTATTTT. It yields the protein CATQPGFTDTQYF. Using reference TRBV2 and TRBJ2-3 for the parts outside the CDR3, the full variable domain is EPEVTQTPSHQVTQMGQEVILRCVPISNHLYFYWYRQILGQKVEFLVSFYNNEISEKSEIFDDQFSVERPDGSNFTLKIRSTKLEDSAMYFCATQPGFTDTQYFGPGTRLTVL.

CDR3 nucleotide sequence: TGTGCCAGCAGAAAACAGAGGACAGGGTTTACCGGAAACACCATATATTTT. This gives the protein CASRKQRTGFTGNTIYF. The chain carries TRBV7-3 and TRBJ1-3; 8 bases line up with TRBD1. CDR3 size: 17 residues. Germline assignment: CDR1 SGHTA and CDR2 FQGTGA. V shed 6 bases, J shed 4 bases, and the junction held 14 bases outside the gene matches.